The source of this T cell receptor (beta chain) is a study of blood T cell repertoires in COVID-19. About the research overall: T cells, B-cell-depleted T cells, or PBMCs provided the cDNA or gDNA that served as material.

Germline loops: CDR1 WNHNN, CDR2 SYGVQD (reference sequence). The CDR3 totals 15 residues. Germline trimming cut 3 bases from V and 1 base from J; bases unmatched to any gene: 4. In the original workflow: For nucleated cells, counts were estimated from reference gene primer amplification. Only in-frame clones appear in the TCRdb table, and some are missing; sequencing was by immunoSEQ multiplex PCR. V and J calls and clone size are given by that table; D and trimming were obtained from the DNA. The table shows about 310,000 clones, with roughly 87% occurring only once. The TCR originated in a man younger than 35 with active or convalescent COVID-19. The sequencing sample was made of peripheral blood. This chain connects TRBV10-1 to TRBJ2-3; TRBD2 matches at 7 bases. The CDR3 loop reads CASSDKRGGTDTQYF. CDR3 nucleotide sequence: TGCGCCAGCAGTGATAAGCGGGGAGGCACAGATACGCAGTATTTT.